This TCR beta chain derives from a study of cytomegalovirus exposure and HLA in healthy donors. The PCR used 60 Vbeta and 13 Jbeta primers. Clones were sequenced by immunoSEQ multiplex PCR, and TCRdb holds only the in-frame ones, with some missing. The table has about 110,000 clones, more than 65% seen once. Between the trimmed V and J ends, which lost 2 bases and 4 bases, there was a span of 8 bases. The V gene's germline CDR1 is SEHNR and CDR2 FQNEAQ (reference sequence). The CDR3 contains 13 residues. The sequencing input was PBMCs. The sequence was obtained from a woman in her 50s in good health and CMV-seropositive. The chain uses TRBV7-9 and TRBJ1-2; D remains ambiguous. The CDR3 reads CASSLRESYGYTF. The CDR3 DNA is TGTGCCAGCAGCTTACGGGAGTCCTATGGCTACACCTTC.